This T cell receptor beta chain was obtained from a study of T cell clones after liver transplantation. Across the study: Third-party-reactive TCRbeta sequences from pre-transplant mixed lymphocyte reactions served as antigen-independent comparators. Samples came pre-transplant, pre-randomization before withdrawal, and post-randomization after withdrawal ended.

The germline V and J ends were trimmed by 10 bases and 7 bases, with 16 bases remaining between them. CDR3 length: 12 amino acids. Germline CDR1 and CDR2: SNHLY and FYNNEI. Sequenced by immunoSEQ multiplex PCR; TCRdb stores in-frame clones only, minus some. The sample lists 45,000 to 60,000 clones, about 71% seen once, with about 2.7% in the top ten. This clonotype originated in a human patient who received a liver transplant. T cells may partly derive from the graft donor. The chain carries TRBV2 and TRBJ1-1, with D possibly being TRBD1 (6 bases). The sample in question was CD4+ T cells from blood, obtained at the approximately 15-month timepoint. The CDR3 spells CAINTGSREAFF. CDR3 nucleotide sequence: TGTGCCATTAATACAGGGAGCCGTGAAGCTTTCTTT.